These 21 T cell receptor beta chains came from one sample sequenced in a study of shared clonotypes between healthy human individuals. Positive CCR7 selection of CD45RO-negative cells yielded the naive CD8 cells, and terminally differentiated effector memory CD45RA+ cells were excluded. The repertoire was sequenced with immunoSEQ multiplex PCR; TCRdb's copy has only in-frame clones and lacks some. The sample holds about 2,200,000 clones; about 93% are singletons and the top ten take 1.5% to 2%. Material: naive CD8+ T cells from PBMCs. All receptors derive from a man aged 18 to 29 in good health. Some clones in this sample may be carry-over from other donors' samples.

The V gene is TRBV6-1, the J gene TRBJ1-4, with D possibly matching TRBD1 (6 bases). Trimming shortened V by 7 bases and J by 5 bases, and 14 bases separated the two germline ends. Germline V gene lookup returns CDR1 MNHNS and CDR2 SASEGT. The CDR3 has 14 amino acids. The CDR3 spells CASTSGGRNEKLFF. The CDR3 DNA follows: TGTGCCAGCACAAGCGGGGGGCGGAATGAAAAACTGTTTTTT.

Only a few counts were recorded for this clone. The chain has TRBV27 and TRBJ1-5; unclear D gene. The CDR3 is made up of 12 amino acids. The ends were cut back, 8 bases at V and 2 bases at J, with 7 bases in the middle. Germline V lookup: CDR1 MNHEY, CDR2 SMNVEV (reference sequence). CDR3 protein: CASQTRNQPQHF. The CDR3 coding sequence is TGTGCCAGCCAGACACGCAATCAGCCCCAGCATTTT.

The chain links TRBV7-8 to TRBJ1-5; 10 bases fit TRBD1. Losses at the gene ends were 5 bases for V and 4 bases for J; bases not matched to a gene: 8. Germline V gene data show CDR1 as SGHVS and CDR2 as FQNEAQ. The CDR3 spans 16 residues. The CDR3 sequence is CASSARDRGFNQPQHF. The CDR3, as DNA: TGTGCCAGCAGCGCCCGGGACAGGGGTTTTAATCAGCCCCAGCATTTT.

The V and J genes are TRBV4-3 and TRBJ2-7; D gene unclear. Germline-derived CDR1 and CDR2 are LGHNA and YSLEER. V was clipped by 6 bases and J by 3 bases, with 18 bases between them. CDR3 size: 15 residues. CDR3 nucleotides: TGCGCCAGCAGTGCCTCCCTGATGGAAATCTACGAGCAGTACTTC. Protein sequence: CASSASLMEIYEQYF.

This clone was recorded once. The chain combines TRBV6-5 with TRBJ2-1; tentatively, D is TRBD1 (5 bases). Germline V lookup: CDR1 MNHEY, CDR2 SVGAGI. V lost 7 bases and J lost 10, with 23 bases in between. CDR3 length equals 15 residues. The CDR3 sequence: CASTAPEGARFEQFF. The CDR3 region has the DNA TGTGCCAGCACCGCCCCCGAAGGGGCGAGGTTCGAGCAGTTCTTC.

V usage is TRBV2 and J usage is TRBJ2-1; D unclear. Germline V gene lookup returns CDR1 SNHLY and CDR2 FYNNEI. Trimming removed 4 bases at V and 7 bases at J, with 5 bases between. The CDR3 totals 11 residues. CDR3 residues: CASSGLNEQFF. The DNA for the CDR3 is TGTGCCAGCAGTGGGTTAAATGAGCAGTTCTTC.

The CDR3 is CASGLVRGSANTGELFF. Here the CDR3 DNA reads TGTGCTAGTGGTTTGGTACGTGGTAGCGCCAACACCGGGGAGCTGTTTTTT. The chain carries TRBV12-5 and TRBJ2-2, with TRBD2 as a possible D gene (5 bases). V shed 0 bases and J shed 2 bases, with 13 bases lying between them. Looked up from germline, CDR1 is LGHNT and CDR2 is FRNRAP. The CDR3 is 17 residues long. Using reference TRBV12-5 and TRBJ2-2 for the parts outside the CDR3, the full variable domain is DARVTQTPRHKVTEMGQEVTMRCQPILGHNTVFWYRQTMMQGLELLAYFRNRAPLDDSGMPKDRFSAEMPDATLATLKIQPSEPRDSAVYFCASGLVRGSANTGELFFGEGSRLTVL.

This CDR3 is CASSLARIGELFF. For the CDR3, the DNA is TGTGCCAGCAGCTTAGCCCGGATCGGGGAGCTGTTTTTT. This chain uses TRBV11-2 with TRBJ2-2; D not certain. The CDR3 is 13 amino acids. Trimming removed 1 base at V and 7 bases at J, with 7 bases between. CDR1 and CDR2 (germline): SGHAT, FQNNGV.

The V and J genes are TRBV30 and TRBJ1-2, with D tentatively TRBD1 (5 bases). The germline gives CDR1 GTSNPN, CDR2 SVGIG (reference sequence). V lost 3 bases, J lost 5 bases, and 10 bases lay in between. The CDR3 length is 12 residues. This CDR3 reads CAWRGEVYGYTF. The CDR3 DNA sequence: TGTGCCTGGAGGGGGGAGGTGTATGGCTACACCTTC.

The chain combines TRBV9 with TRBJ2-6; D gene unclear. The V end lost 1 base, the J end lost 4 bases, and 9 bases lay between the germline ends. CDR1 and CDR2 from the germline V gene are SGDLS and YYNGEE. The CDR3 extends over 15 amino acids. The CDR3 region is CASSVFSSGANVLTF. CDR3 in DNA: TGTGCCAGCAGCGTATTTTCGTCCGGGGCCAACGTCCTGACTTTC.

This clone came up a few times. The CDR3: CSARINTEAFF. The CDR3 DNA follows: TGCAGTGCTAGGATCAACACTGAAGCTTTCTTT. This rearrangement joins TRBV20-1 to TRBJ1-1; D is ambiguous. The CDR3 has 11 residues. Between the trimmed V and J ends, which lost 3 bases and 2 bases, there was a span of 4 bases. Germline values: CDR1 DFQATT, CDR2 SNEGSKA (reference sequence).

This sequence joins TRBV4-1 and TRBJ2-1; 11 positions agree with TRBD2. The germline gives CDR1 MGHRA, CDR2 YSYEKL. The V segment lost 4 bases and the J segment 4 bases; nucleotides outside the gene matches: 12. The CDR3 is 18 amino acids. In DNA form, the CDR3 reads TGCGCCAGCAGCCGGGACAAGGCGGGACTAGCGGAATACAATGAGCAGTTCTTC. Translated, it gives CASSRDKAGLAEYNEQFF.

CDR3 loop: CASSLPESDEQFF. The CDR3 region has the DNA TGTGCCAGCAGCTTGCCGGAAAGCGATGAGCAGTTCTTC. V and J are TRBV5-6 and TRBJ2-1, with no clear D. CDR3 length: 13 amino acids. The germline V gene encodes CDR1 SGHDT and CDR2 YYEEEE. The V end lost 1 base, the J end lost 8 bases, and 10 bases lay between the germline ends.

Only one count was recorded for this clone. The chain couples TRBV10-1 to TRBJ1-3; no reliable D call. Germline loops: CDR1 WNHNN, CDR2 SYGVQD (reference sequence). This CDR3 has 13 amino acids. Trimming removed 2 bases at V and 0 bases at J, with 2 bases between. The CDR3 sequence: CASSEDSGNTIYF. The CDR3 nucleotides are TGCGCCAGCAGTGAGGACTCTGGAAACACCATATATTTT.

The rearrangement uses TRBV19 and TRBJ2-7; TRBD1 matches 9 bases. Germline V gene data show CDR1 as LNHDA and CDR2 as SQIVND (reference sequence). The V and J ends lost 5 bases and 6 bases, in that order; junction bases with no gene match: 8. This CDR3 comprises 14 residues. CDR3: CASSSRTGEVEQYF. The CDR3 bases are TGTGCCAGTAGTTCCCGGACAGGGGAAGTCGAGCAGTACTTC.

A few counts support this clone. The V call is TRBV11-1, the J call TRBJ1-1; D is unresolved. There are 14 residues in the CDR3. Trimming took 1 base from V and 6 from J, leaving 12 bases between them. Germline-derived CDR1 and CDR2 are SGHAT and FQDESV (reference sequence). CDR3 DNA: TGTGCCAGCAGCTTAGAGGGCAGGCTTTCTGAAGCTTTCTTT. This sequence encodes CASSLEGRLSEAFF.

The gene calls are TRBV28 and TRBJ2-7, with no clear D. V was clipped by 1 base and J by 6 bases, with 10 bases between them. CDR3 size: 13 residues. CDR1 and CDR2 from the germline V gene are MDHEN and SYDVKM. CDR3 DNA: TGTGCCAGCAGTTTATCCCCCGGTGTCGAGCAGTACTTC. It yields the protein CASSLSPGVEQYF.

This rearrangement joins TRBV6-1 to TRBJ2-7, with no clear D. Germline CDR1 is MNHNS and CDR2 is SASEGT. The CDR3 consists of 14 residues. The V and J ends lost 7 bases and 1 base respectively, with 14 bases between them. The CDR3 DNA is TGTGCCAGCAAGGTAGAGCGCCGGTCCTACGAGCAGTACTTC. This translates into CASKVERRSYEQYF.

This chain links TRBV7-7 with TRBJ2-7; D may be TRBD2 (6 bases). CDR1 and CDR2 (germline): SSHAT, FNYEAQ (reference sequence). V was pared by 5 bases and J by 0 bases, with 14 bases between. The CDR3 runs 15 residues. CDR3 coding DNA: TGTGCCAGCAGCCCCGGGACCGGGAGCTCCTACGAGCAGTACTTC. Its protein product is CASSPGTGSSYEQYF.

This clone came up once. The rearrangement uses TRBV5-5 and TRBJ2-7, with D maybe TRBD1 (6 bases). Germline V gene data show CDR1 as SGHKS and CDR2 as YYEKEE (reference sequence). The V end lost 0 bases, the J end lost 1 base, and 14 bases lay between the germline ends. This CDR3 contains 16 residues. CDR3 DNA: TGTGCCAGCAGCTTGGCCCCCGGGACACCATCCTACGAGCAGTACTTC. This sequence encodes CASSLAPGTPSYEQYF.

The chain combines TRBV27 with TRBJ2-1; 9 bases agree with TRBD2. V lost 2 bases, J lost 7 bases, and 9 bases stayed unmatched. In germline, CDR1 is MNHEY, CDR2 SMNVEV (reference sequence). The CDR3 runs 16 residues. The CDR3 here is CASSLAREGLENEQFF. In DNA form, the CDR3 reads TGTGCCAGCAGTTTAGCGCGGGAGGGCCTGGAGAATGAGCAGTTCTTC.